The 10 T cell receptor beta chains reported below all come from one sample, sequenced in a study of PD-1 blockade in classical Hodgkin lymphoma. The table came from immunoSEQ multiplex PCR; TCRdb's copy has only in-frame clones and leaves some out. This table holds 80,000 to 100,000 clones, about four fifths found once. No patient escaped relapse after autologous stem cell transplantation, and brentuximab vedotin exposure varied. Here the sequenced sample was peripheral blood mononuclear cells (PBMCs), taken before the second cycle of nivolumab. The origin of the receptors is a human donor with classical Hodgkin lymphoma.

This clone was observed a handful of times. Other DNA sequences in the sample encode the same CDR3. V is TRBV27 and J is TRBJ1-2; possible D gene TRBD1, 5 bases. There are 14 residues in the CDR3. CDR1 and CDR2 (germline): MNHEY, SMNVEV (reference sequence). V gave up 3 bases and J gave up 2 bases, with 10 bases separating them. The CDR3 spells CASSLQGGNYGYTF. The CDR3 bases are TGTGCCAGCAGTTTGCAGGGTGGAAACTATGGCTACACCTTC.

The chain links TRBV6-1 to TRBJ1-3, with 9 positions matching TRBD1. The CDR3 runs 15 residues. Unmatched junction bases numbered 3, after V lost 6 bases and J lost 0 bases. Germline loops: CDR1 MNHNS, CDR2 SASEGT. The CDR3 sequence: CASRGQGSSGNTIYF. DNA of the CDR3: TGTGCCAGCAGGGGACAGGGAAGCTCTGGAAACACCATATATTTT.

Only a few counts were recorded for this clone. V usage is TRBV27 and J usage is TRBJ2-7, with D perhaps TRBD1 (6 bases). The CDR3 sequence is 15 residues long. Germline CDR1 reads MNHEY; CDR2 reads SMNVEV (reference sequence). V shed 2 bases and J shed 1 base, with 12 bases lying between them. The CDR3 here is CASSLQGPGSYEQYF. CDR3 sequence (DNA): TGTGCCAGCAGTTTACAGGGGCCGGGTTCCTACGAGCAGTACTTC.

The genes are TRBV11-2 and TRBJ2-2; D is ambiguous. V lost 3 bases and J 4 bases, leaving 18 bases between the germline ends. This CDR3 region has 17 residues. Germline-derived CDR1 and CDR2 are SGHAT and FQNNGV. The CDR3 DNA reads TGTGCCAGCAGCTTGTATTATGGGGTTTTCACCACCGGGGAGCTGTTTTTT. Its translation is CASSLYYGVFTTGELFF.

The chain has TRBV7-2 and TRBJ2-3; D is perhaps TRBD2 (6 bases). V lost 1 base to trimming and J lost 1 base, with 12 bases between them. There are 16 residues in the CDR3. Germline V gene data show CDR1 as SGHTA and CDR2 as FQGNSA. The CDR3 loop is CASSLGGVAGTDTQYF. In DNA, the CDR3 is TGTGCCAGCAGCTTAGGGGGGGTAGCGGGCACAGATACGCAGTATTTT.

V usage is TRBV28 and J usage is TRBJ2-1, with D hard to call. CDR1 and CDR2 from the germline V gene are MDHEN and SYDVKM. The V end lost 2 bases, the J end lost 6 bases, and 5 bases lay between the germline ends. The CDR3 consists of 12 residues. The CDR3 DNA is TGTGCCAGCAGTTTACTCCTCAATGAGCAGTTCTTC. It specifies CASSLLLNEQFF.

V usage is TRBV2 and J usage is TRBJ2-4; 8 bases match TRBD2. The CDR3 is 12 residues long. With 5 bases clipped from V and 9 bases from J, the junction kept 3 bases outside the gene matches. Germline V gives CDR1 SNHLY, CDR2 FYNNEI. CDR3 protein: CASSPGGSIQYF. As DNA, the CDR3 is TGTGCCAGCAGTCCGGGAGGGTCCATTCAGTACTTC. Together with reference TRBV2 and TRBJ2-4, the CDR3 gives the full variable domain: EPEVTQTPSHQVTQMGQEVILRCVPISNHLYFYWYRQILGQKVEFLVSFYNNEISEKSEIFDDQFSVERPDGSNFTLKIRSTKLEDSAMYFCASSPGGSIQYFGAGTRLSVL.

This clone was recorded once. CDR3 in amino acids: CASSSTGWGNYGYTF. The CDR3, as DNA: TGTGCCAGCAGCTCCACAGGGTGGGGTAACTATGGCTACACCTTC. This chain joins TRBV7-2 and TRBJ1-2; TRBD1 is a possible D gene (6 bases). Germline lookup yields CDR1 SGHTA and CDR2 FQGNSA. This CDR3 spans 15 amino acids. The V end lost 4 bases, the J end lost 1 base, and 13 bases lay between the germline ends.

The chain has TRBV7-2 and TRBJ1-2; no clear D gene. Trimming took off 4 bases at V and 7 bases at J, with 13 bases between the two ends. The V gene's germline CDR1 is SGHTA and CDR2 FQGNSA. The CDR3 sequence is 13 residues long. CDR3 loop: CASSSGRELGYTF. CDR3 in DNA: TGTGCCAGCAGCTCAGGACGGGAACTTGGCTACACCTTC.

This chain uses TRBV7-9 with TRBJ1-2; TRBD1 agrees at 7 bases. V lost 4 bases to trimming and J lost 4 bases; unmatched junction nucleotides: 3. The CDR3 loop spans 13 amino acids. Per the germline V gene, CDR1 is SEHNR and CDR2 is FQNEAQ (reference sequence). The CDR3 region has the DNA TGTGCCAGCAGCTGGTCAGGGGGCTATGGCTACACCTTC. Translating it yields CASSWSGGYGYTF.